Shown below are 15 T cell receptor beta chains from a single sample sequenced in a study of blood T cell repertoires in COVID-19. Assay: immunoSEQ multiplex PCR; the TCRdb copy retains only in-frame clones and omits some. This table has about 170,000 clones, roughly 85% appearing once. Sequences were obtained from peripheral blood. The origin of the receptors is a human donor with acute or convalescent COVID-19. The donor label of this sample is uncertain.

CDR3 in amino acids: CASTSGQGRNSPLHF. The CDR3 nucleotides read TGTGCCAGCACCTCGGGACAGGGACGAAATTCACCCCTCCACTTT. The V call is TRBV2, the J call TRBJ1-6, with TRBD1 matching over 9 bases. CDR3 size: 15 residues. Trimming took 7 bases from V and 7 from J; bases not matched to a gene: 8. Germline lookup yields CDR1 SNHLY and CDR2 FYNNEI.

The chain couples TRBV5-1 to TRBJ2-1, with a possible D match to TRBD2 (5 bases). CDR3 length: 13 amino acids. The V and J ends lost 3 bases and 10 bases respectively, with 14 bases between them. Germline V gene sequence: CDR1 SGHRS, CDR2 YFSETQ. The CDR3 protein is CASSSGDYREQFF. The DNA for the CDR3 is TGCGCCAGCAGCTCCGGGGATTACCGAGAGCAGTTCTTC.

The genes are TRBV19 and TRBJ1-3; 10 bases agree with TRBD1. There are 15 residues in the CDR3. CDR1 and CDR2 from the germline V gene are LNHDA and SQIVND (reference sequence). With 4 bases clipped from V and 8 bases from J, the junction kept 8 bases outside the gene matches. The CDR3, as DNA: TGTGCCAGTAGTAATCCCGGGACAGGGGTTTACACCATATATTTT. Translated: CASSNPGTGVYTIYF.

This clone showed up just a few times. The chain recombines TRBV15 with TRBJ1-5, with D possibly being TRBD1 (5 bases). The V gene's germline CDR1 is LNHNV and CDR2 YYDKDF (reference sequence). The CDR3 extends over 15 amino acids. Trimming removed 6 bases from V and 3 bases from J, with 15 bases in between. The CDR3 region is CATSITDSSNQPQHF. DNA of the CDR3: TGTGCCACCAGTATTACTGACAGCTCCAATCAGCCCCAGCATTTT.

The rearrangement uses TRBV6-5 and TRBJ2-7; no firm D call. The V gene lost 2 bases and the J gene lost 4 bases, with 12 bases spanning the gap. The germline V gene has CDR1 MNHEY and CDR2 SVGAGI. The CDR3 totals 14 residues. The CDR3 is CASSYQATPYEQYF. CDR3 sequence (DNA): TGTGCCAGCAGTTACCAAGCGACTCCTTACGAGCAGTACTTC.

The genes are TRBV15 and TRBJ2-3; 14 nucleotides agree with TRBD2. The CDR3 totals 20 residues. The V gene's germline CDR1 is LNHNV and CDR2 YYDKDF (reference sequence). J gave up 0 bases and V 0 bases, and 8 bases lay outside the gene matches. The CDR3 region is CATSRDKGTSGGTSTDTQYF. The CDR3 DNA is TGTGCCACCAGCAGAGATAAGGGGACTAGCGGGGGAACTAGCACAGATACGCAGTATTTT. The full variable domain, in which reference TRBV15 and TRBJ2-3 provide the parts outside the CDR3, is DAMVIQNPRYQVTQFGKPVTLSCSQTLNHNVMYWYQQKSSQAPKLLFHYYDKDFNNEADTPDNFQSRRPNTSFCFLDIRSPGLGDTAMYLCATSRDKGTSGGTSTDTQYFGPGTRLTVL.

The rearrangement links TRBV19 to TRBJ1-2; D is undetermined. The V and J ends lost 3 bases and 5 bases respectively, with 16 bases between them. This CDR3 spans 15 amino acids. Germline values: CDR1 LNHDA, CDR2 SQIVND (reference sequence). In DNA form, the CDR3 reads TGTGCCAGTAGTATTCTAGGCAGCTACATTTATGGCTACACCTTC. The encoded protein is CASSILGSYIYGYTF. The full variable domain, with the rest looked up from reference TRBV19 and TRBJ1-2, is DGGITQSPKYLFRKEGQNVTLSCEQNLNHDAMYWYRQDPGQGLRLIYYSQIVNDFQKGDIAEGYSVSREKKESFPLTVTSAQKNPTAFYLCASSILGSYIYGYTFGSGTRLTVV.

A note on this clone: The identical CDR3 is also encoded by other nucleotide sequences in the sample. This rearrangement joins TRBV5-1 to TRBJ2-5; perhaps TRBD2 as D (6 bases). Germline lookup yields CDR1 SGHRS and CDR2 YFSETQ. The V and J ends lost 5 bases and 3 bases respectively, with 8 bases between them. CDR3 size: 12 residues. In nucleotides, the CDR3 is TGCGCCAGCAGTTTAGCGGAAGAGACCCAGTACTTC. Translating gives CASSLAEETQYF.

V gene TRBV7-9 combines with J gene TRBJ2-3; tentatively, D is TRBD1 (6 bases). The germline CDR1 and CDR2 sequences are SEHNR and FQNEAQ (reference sequence). The CDR3 contains 16 residues. The V and J ends lost 1 base and 5 bases respectively, with 16 bases between them. The CDR3 DNA is TGTGCCAGCAGCTTAGGCAGTGGGGGCAGTGGAGATACGCAGTATTTT. Its protein is CASSLGSGGSGDTQYF.

This chain joins TRBV30 and TRBJ2-5; D gene unclear. Trimming shortened V by 3 bases and J by 5 bases, and 19 bases separated the two germline ends. Germline V gene lookup returns CDR1 GTSNPN and CDR2 SVGIG (reference sequence). The CDR3 is made up of 15 amino acids. CDR3 loop: CAWSEPPAARETQYF. The CDR3 DNA sequence: TGTGCCTGGAGCGAACCCCCGGCGGCACGCGAGACCCAGTACTTC.

This clone was counted a single time. V and J are TRBV19 and TRBJ1-1; 9 bases are a match to TRBD1. The V segment lost 7 bases and the J segment 1 base; nucleotides outside the gene matches: 7. This CDR3 has 15 residues. Germline assignment: CDR1 LNHDA and CDR2 SQIVND (reference sequence). CDR3 nucleotides: TGTGCCAGTACGGGGACAGGGAGGGGGAACACTGAAGCTTTCTTT. This codes for CASTGTGRGNTEAFF.

The rearrangement links TRBV11-2 to TRBJ1-6; D call uncertain. The V and J ends lost 5 bases and 7 bases respectively, with 15 bases between them. This CDR3 is built from 15 residues. Germline-derived CDR1 and CDR2 are SGHAT and FQNNGV. CDR3 sequence: CASSLGPSRNSPLHF. The CDR3 nucleotides are TGTGCCAGCAGCCTGGGCCCGTCAAGGAATTCACCCCTCCACTTT.

The chain employs TRBV4-2 and TRBJ1-2; D gene unclear. This CDR3 has 17 amino acids. Trimming removed 0 bases from V and 0 bases from J, with 14 bases in between. Looked up from germline, CDR1 is LGHNA and CDR2 is YNFKEQ. The CDR3: CASSQERGRRANYGYTF. The CDR3 region has the DNA TGTGCCAGCAGCCAAGAACGAGGTCGTCGCGCTAACTATGGCTACACCTTC.

The V gene is TRBV6-5, the J gene TRBJ1-3; no clear D. Per germline, CDR1 MNHEY and CDR2 SVGAGI. The CDR3 covers 14 residues. V was shortened by 2 bases and J by 5 bases, with 10 bases between the two germline ends. CDR3 nucleotides: TGTGCCAGCAGTTACACGGCGGGCCGAAACACCATATATTTT. It specifies CASSYTAGRNTIYF.

The gene calls are TRBV15 and TRBJ1-4; 12 nucleotides agree with TRBD1. The trim removed 1 base at V and 8 bases at J, leaving 5 bases unmatched. In germline, CDR1 is LNHNV, CDR2 YYDKDF (reference sequence). The CDR3 has 16 amino acids. The chain's CDR3 is CATSRVRDRGLEKLFF. Here the CDR3 DNA reads TGTGCCACCAGCAGAGTCCGGGACAGGGGGCTAGAAAAACTGTTTTTT.